These 23 T cell receptor beta chains share one sample of origin, sequenced in a study of T cells in Graves' hyperthyroidism and ophthalmopathy. RNA transcripts were the template for amplifying TCR beta CDR3 regions. TCR CDR3 underwent first-round RT-PCR with the HTBI primer set. Each CDR3 protein gets one entry after TCRdb re-called the multiplex PCR reads with MiXCR. Of 650,000 to 750,000 distinct CDR3 sequences listed, about 14% are singletons. Sequencing was carried out using blood. The source of these receptors is a woman aged 18 to 35 with Graves' hyperthyroidism.

Ten or more counts support this clonotype. The CDR3 sequence is CASSWGLTGRETQYF. In nucleotides, the CDR3 is TGTGCCAGCAGTTGGGGGCTGACTGGGAGAGAGACCCAGTACTTC. This chain uses TRBV28 with TRBJ2-5; TRBD1 is a possible D gene (6 bases). CDR1 is MDHEN and CDR2 is SYDVKM in the germline V gene. The CDR3 extends over 15 amino acids. The V and J ends lost 4 bases and 4 bases respectively, with 16 bases between them.

The chain employs TRBV24-1 and TRBJ1-2; the match to TRBD1 covers 12 bases. Germline V gene data show CDR1 as KGHDR and CDR2 as SFDVKD. V was clipped by 3 bases and J by 7 bases; unmatched bases: 5. This CDR3 has 15 amino acids. This CDR3 is CATSDPGTGGRGYTF. In DNA form, the CDR3 reads TGTGCCACCAGTGATCCCGGGACAGGGGGCCGTGGCTACACCTTC.

This clonotype was counted a few times. The V call is TRBV28, the J call TRBJ1-5; 8 bases match TRBD1. This CDR3 is 15 amino acids long. Trimming removed 7 bases from V and 7 bases from J; junction bases left unmatched: 12. Germline V gives CDR1 MDHEN, CDR2 SYDVKM. CDR3 DNA: TGTGCCAGCACAAGAGACAGGGGATCTTGGCAGCCCCAGCATTTT. Its protein is CASTRDRGSWQPQHF.

This clonotype was seen just once. The V and J genes are TRBV14 and TRBJ2-5, with D tentatively TRBD1 or TRBD2 (5 bases each). V dropped 1 base and J dropped 5 bases, with 20 bases sitting between them. CDR3 size: 17 residues. Germline CDR1 and CDR2: SGHDN and FVKESK. The CDR3 region is CASSQVRGTARWETQYF. The DNA of the CDR3 is TGTGCCAGCAGCCAAGTAAGAGGGACGGCGCGATGGGAGACCCAGTACTTC.

This chain uses TRBV6-2 or TRBV6-3 with TRBJ2-7; TRBD2 aligns across 11 bases. CDR1 is MNHEY, CDR2 SVGEGT, per germline. The CDR3 runs to 14 residues. Trimming took 6 bases from V and 5 from J; bases not matched to a gene: 6. Written as DNA, the CDR3 is TGTGCCAGCAGGTTAACTAGCGGGAGCGACGAGCAGTACTTC. It encodes CASRLTSGSDEQYF.

The genes are TRBV7-6 and TRBJ2-5; 7 positions agree with TRBD2. CDR3 length: 15 amino acids. Germline V gene data show CDR1 as SGHVS and CDR2 as FNYEAQ. Trimming took 4 bases from V and 7 from J; bases not matched to a gene: 12. The CDR3 reads CASSSGTARGGTQYF. CDR3 bases: TGTGCCAGCAGCTCCGGGACTGCCCGCGGGGGGACCCAGTACTTC.

The V and J genes are TRBV24-1 and TRBJ1-1; D is possibly TRBD1 (5 bases). Germline V lookup: CDR1 KGHDR, CDR2 SFDVKD. Trimming shortened V by 0 bases and J by 11 bases, and 15 bases separated the two germline ends. This CDR3 contains 14 residues. The CDR3 protein is CATSDLGQGEGAFF. The DNA of the CDR3 is TGTGCCACCAGTGATTTGGGGCAGGGAGAGGGGGCTTTCTTT.

The chain recombines TRBV19 with TRBJ2-7; D is unresolved. The CDR3 is made up of 15 amino acids. The ends were cut back, 0 bases at V and 2 bases at J, with 11 bases in the middle. The germline gives CDR1 LNHDA, CDR2 SQIVND (reference sequence). CDR3 in amino acids: CASSIDRGPTYEQYF. The CDR3 DNA follows: TGTGCCAGTAGTATAGATCGAGGCCCGACCTACGAGCAGTACTTC. The whole variable domain, remainder taken from reference TRBV19 and TRBJ2-7, is DGGITQSPKYLFRKEGQNVTLSCEQNLNHDAMYWYRQDPGQGLRLIYYSQIVNDFQKGDIAEGYSVSREKKESFPLTVTSAQKNPTAFYLCASSIDRGPTYEQYFGPGTRLTVT.

This clonotype has just a few counts. The rearrangement uses TRBV10-3 and TRBJ2-3; TRBD2 aligns across 11 bases. The germline gives CDR1 ENHRY, CDR2 SYGVKD. This CDR3 has 18 amino acids. The junction had 10 bases not matched to a gene; V was cut back by 2 bases and J by 3 bases. The CDR3 coding sequence is TGTGCCATCAGTGAGAAGAAGCCGGGACTAGCGGTAACAGATACGCAGTATTTT. Amino acid sequence: CAISEKKPGLAVTDTQYF.

Only a few counts were recorded for this clonotype. J is TRBJ2-1 and V is TRBV24-1; 8 bases align to TRBD2. This CDR3 is built from 14 residues. V lost 4 bases, J lost 7 bases, and 5 bases stayed unmatched. Germline CDR1 and CDR2: KGHDR and SFDVKD. As DNA, the CDR3 is TGTGCCACCAGTGAACCGGGACTAGTGAATGAGCAGTTCTTC. Translation gives CATSEPGLVNEQFF.

In this sample, this clonotype turned up a few times. V usage is TRBV6-2 or TRBV6-3 and J usage is TRBJ2-3; 8 nucleotides match TRBD2. The junction had 6 bases not matched to a gene; V was cut back by 2 bases and J by 14 bases. Germline-derived CDR1 and CDR2 are MNHEY and SVGEGT. This CDR3 has 12 amino acids. The CDR3 loop is CASSYDGTRSYF. CDR3 nucleotide sequence: TGTGCCAGCAGTTACGACGGGACTAGATCGTATTTT.

This clonotype was observed a handful of times. The chain has TRBV10-3 and TRBJ2-7; tentative D call: TRBD1 (6 bases). Germline V lookup: CDR1 ENHRY, CDR2 SYGVKD. Between the trimmed V and J ends, which lost 6 bases and 1 base, there was a span of 16 bases. The CDR3 is made up of 15 amino acids. The CDR3 loop is CAISQDSALSYEQYF. CDR3 DNA sequence: TGTGCCATCAGCCAGGACAGCGCCTTATCCTACGAGCAGTACTTC.

The chain employs TRBV5-4 and TRBJ1-4, with D maybe TRBD1 (5 bases). Germline CDR1 SGHNT, CDR2 YYREEE (reference sequence). Trimming pared 4 bases from V and 3 bases from J, leaving 13 bases between. The CDR3 is 15 amino acids. The CDR3 region has the DNA TGTGCCAGCAGCCCATCAGGGTCGTCTAATGAAAAACTGTTTTTT. It encodes CASSPSGSSNEKLFF. The variable domain in full, completed from reference TRBV5-4 and TRBJ1-4, reads ETGVTQSPTHLIKTRGQQVTLRCSSQSGHNTVSWYQQALGQGPQFIFQYYREEENGRGNFPPRFSGLQFPNYSSELNVNALELDDSALYLCASSPSGSSNEKLFFGSGTQLSVL.

This clonotype was recorded at least ten times. This chain joins TRBV7-6 and TRBJ2-5; 9 nucleotides match TRBD2. The CDR3 runs 16 residues. Germline-derived CDR1 and CDR2 are SGHVS and FNYEAQ. The V gene end was trimmed by 5 bases and the J gene end by 5 bases; junction bases not matched to a gene: 12. Here the CDR3 reads CASSPWPSGAGETQYF. DNA of the CDR3: TGTGCCAGCAGCCCATGGCCTAGCGGGGCGGGGGAGACCCAGTACTTC.

A remark on this clonotype: Being one base from a much bigger clone, this may be a read error. The rearrangement uses TRBV9 and TRBJ1-1, with D unclear. CDR1 and CDR2 from the germline V gene are SGDLS and YYNGEE. The CDR3 is 14 residues long. Trimming pared 3 bases from V and 3 bases from J, leaving 12 bases between. In nucleotides, the CDR3 is TGTGCCAGCAGCGCAACCGGGATGGACACTGAAGCTTTCTTT. Protein: CASSATGMDTEAFF. The whole variable domain, remainder taken from reference TRBV9 and TRBJ1-1, is DSGVTQTPKHLITATGQRVTLRCSPRSGDLSVYWYQQSLDQGLQFLIQYYNGEERAKGNILERFSAQQFPDLHSELNLSSLELGDSALYFCASSATGMDTEAFFGQGTRLTVV.

This clonotype came up a few times. The chain carries TRBV28 and TRBJ2-3, with 9 bases identical to TRBD1. With V trimmed by 4 bases and J by 5 bases, 10 bases remained unmatched. Germline CDR1 MDHEN, CDR2 SYDVKM. The CDR3 runs 16 residues. CDR3 protein: CASSSNHRGRGDTQYF. CDR3 bases: TGTGCCAGCAGTTCAAACCACAGGGGGCGGGGAGATACGCAGTATTTT.

This clonotype was seen ten or more times. The V call is TRBV12-3 or TRBV12-4, the J call TRBJ1-2, with D tentatively TRBD1 (6 bases). CDR3 size: 15 residues. The ends were cut back, 7 bases at V and 4 bases at J, with 19 bases in the middle. In nucleotides, the CDR3 is TGTGCCAGCAATTCGCGAAAGACAGGAGTCTATGGCTACACCTTC. This translates into CASNSRKTGVYGYTF.

V is TRBV27 and J is TRBJ2-7; 9 positions match TRBD2. Germline V gene sequence: CDR1 MNHEY, CDR2 SMNVEV (reference sequence). The CDR3 loop spans 14 amino acids. V lost 5 bases, J lost 5 bases, and 7 bases stayed unmatched. The CDR3: CASSPLAGVDEQYF. As DNA, the CDR3 is TGTGCCAGCAGTCCGTTAGCGGGAGTGGACGAGCAGTACTTC.

Concerning this clonotype: The junction departs from the called germline gene at one end, perhaps through a read error. The chain carries TRBV20-1 and TRBJ1-4, with unresolved D. The germline V gene has CDR1 DFQATT and CDR2 SNEGSKA (reference sequence). This CDR3 is 15 amino acids long. The CDR3 coding sequence is TGCAGTGCTAGAGATGACCGGCAACCTAAGGAAAAACTGTTTTTT. It specifies CSARDDRQPKEKLFF.

This clonotype was counted at least ten times. The chain joins TRBV7-9 to TRBJ1-2, with TRBD1 as a possible D gene (5 bases). Trimming took 2 bases from V and 8 from J, leaving 24 bases between them. This CDR3 contains 17 residues. Germline V CDR1 and CDR2: SEHNR, FQNEAQ (reference sequence). The CDR3 loop is CASSLSLLPTEREGYTF. In DNA form, the CDR3 reads TGTGCCAGCAGCTTATCCCTCCTCCCGACAGAACGGGAGGGCTACACCTTC.

This clonotype was recorded at least ten times. CDR3 bases: TGTGCCACGGCCGACAGGGCTTGGGATACGCAGTATTTT. Protein: CATADRAWDTQYF. This chain links TRBV2 with TRBJ2-3; TRBD1 matches at 7 bases. J gave up 6 bases and V 10 bases, and 10 bases lay outside the gene matches. CDR3 length: 13 amino acids. The germline gives CDR1 SNHLY, CDR2 FYNNEI.

This clonotype was recorded at least ten times. This chain joins TRBV30 and TRBJ1-5; D ambiguous. V dropped 5 bases and J dropped 3 bases, with 11 bases sitting between them. The CDR3 consists of 13 residues. Germline values: CDR1 GTSNPN, CDR2 SVGIG (reference sequence). The DNA for the CDR3 is TGTGCCTGGTCTGAAGGGAACAATCAGCCCCAGCATTTT. Translating it yields CAWSEGNNQPQHF.

Many counts were recorded for this clonotype. This sequence joins TRBV7-8 and TRBJ2-7; a possible D gene is TRBD1 (6 bases). Trimming pared 5 bases from V and 2 bases from J, leaving 19 bases between. Germline V lookup: CDR1 SGHVS, CDR2 FQNEAQ. The CDR3 consists of 16 residues. The CDR3 loop is CASSPELDSFPYEQYF. The CDR3 DNA sequence: TGTGCCAGCAGCCCAGAACTGGACAGCTTCCCCTACGAGCAGTACTTC.